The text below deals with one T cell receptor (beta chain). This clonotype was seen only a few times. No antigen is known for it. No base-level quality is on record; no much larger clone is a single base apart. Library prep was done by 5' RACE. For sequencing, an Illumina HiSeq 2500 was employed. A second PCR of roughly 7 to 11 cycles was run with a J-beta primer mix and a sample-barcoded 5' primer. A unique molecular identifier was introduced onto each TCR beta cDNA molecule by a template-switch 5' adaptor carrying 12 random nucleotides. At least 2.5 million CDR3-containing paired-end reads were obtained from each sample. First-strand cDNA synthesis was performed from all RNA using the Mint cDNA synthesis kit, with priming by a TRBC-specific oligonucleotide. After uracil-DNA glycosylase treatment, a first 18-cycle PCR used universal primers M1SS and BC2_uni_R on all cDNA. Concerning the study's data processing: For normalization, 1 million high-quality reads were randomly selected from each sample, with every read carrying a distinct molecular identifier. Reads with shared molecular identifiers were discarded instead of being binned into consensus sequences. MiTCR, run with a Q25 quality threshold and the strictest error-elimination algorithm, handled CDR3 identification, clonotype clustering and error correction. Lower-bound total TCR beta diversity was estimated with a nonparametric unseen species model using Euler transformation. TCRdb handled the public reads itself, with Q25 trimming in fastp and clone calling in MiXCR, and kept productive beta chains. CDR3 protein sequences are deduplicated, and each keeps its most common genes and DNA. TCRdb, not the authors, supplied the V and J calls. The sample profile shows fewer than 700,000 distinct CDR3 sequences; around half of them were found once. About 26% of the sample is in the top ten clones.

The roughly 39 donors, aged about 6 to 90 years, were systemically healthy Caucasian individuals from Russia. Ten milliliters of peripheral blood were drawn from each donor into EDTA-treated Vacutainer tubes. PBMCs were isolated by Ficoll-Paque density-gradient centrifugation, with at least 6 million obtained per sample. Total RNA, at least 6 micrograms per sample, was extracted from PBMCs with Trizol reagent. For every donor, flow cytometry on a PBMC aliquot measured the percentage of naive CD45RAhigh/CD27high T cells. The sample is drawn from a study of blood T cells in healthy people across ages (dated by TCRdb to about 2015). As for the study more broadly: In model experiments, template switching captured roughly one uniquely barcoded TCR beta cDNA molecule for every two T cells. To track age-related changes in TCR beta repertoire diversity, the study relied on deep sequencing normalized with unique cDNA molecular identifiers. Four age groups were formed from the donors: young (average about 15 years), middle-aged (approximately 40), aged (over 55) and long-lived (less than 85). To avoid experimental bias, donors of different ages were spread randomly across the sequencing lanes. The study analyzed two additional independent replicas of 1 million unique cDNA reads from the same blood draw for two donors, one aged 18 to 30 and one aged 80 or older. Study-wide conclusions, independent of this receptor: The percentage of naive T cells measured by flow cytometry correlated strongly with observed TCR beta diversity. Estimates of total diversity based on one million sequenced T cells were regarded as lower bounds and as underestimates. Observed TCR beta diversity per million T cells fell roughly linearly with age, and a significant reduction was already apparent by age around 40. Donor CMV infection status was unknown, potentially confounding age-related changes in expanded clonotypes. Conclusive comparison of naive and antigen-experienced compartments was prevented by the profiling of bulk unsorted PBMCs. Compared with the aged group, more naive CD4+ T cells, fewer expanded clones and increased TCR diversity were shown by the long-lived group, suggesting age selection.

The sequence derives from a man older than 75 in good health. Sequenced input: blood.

The CDR3 is CSATNPGGVDTEAFF. The DNA sequence follows: TGCAGTGCTACCAACCCGGGTGGGGTGGACACTGAAGCTTTCTTT. The chain joins TRBV20-1 to TRBJ1-1; the D gene is not confidently resolved. The junction carries 18 bases between V and J, which are trimmed by 4 bases and 3 bases respectively. The germline V gene encodes CDR1 DFQATT and CDR2 SNEGSKA (reference sequence). Spanning cysteine to phenylalanine, the CDR3 consists of 15 amino acids. Here the CDR3 DNA is all that survives: 45 bases in frame from base 1.